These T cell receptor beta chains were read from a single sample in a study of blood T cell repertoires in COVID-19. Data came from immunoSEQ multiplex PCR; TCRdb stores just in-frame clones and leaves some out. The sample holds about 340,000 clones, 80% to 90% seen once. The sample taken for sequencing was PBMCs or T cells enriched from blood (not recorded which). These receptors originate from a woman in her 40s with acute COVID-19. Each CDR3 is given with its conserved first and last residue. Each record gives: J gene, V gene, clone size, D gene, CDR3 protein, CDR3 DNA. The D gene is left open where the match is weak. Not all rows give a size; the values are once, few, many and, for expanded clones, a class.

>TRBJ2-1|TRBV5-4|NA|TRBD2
CASSGRLAGGYNEQFF
TGTGCCAGCAGCGGGAGACTAGCGGGAGGGTACAATGAGCAGTTCTTC
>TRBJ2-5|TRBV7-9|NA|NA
CASSLLSRTPKETQYF
TGTGCCAGCAGCTTACTGTCCAGGACTCCCAAAGAGACCCAGTACTTC
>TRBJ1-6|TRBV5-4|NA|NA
CASGLNQGNSPLHF
TGTGCCAGCGGCTTAAACCAGGGGAATTCACCCCTCCACTTT
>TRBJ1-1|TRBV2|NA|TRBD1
CASFLLGQGSTEAFF
TGTGCCAGCTTTCTGTTAGGACAGGGAAGCACTGAAGCTTTCTTT
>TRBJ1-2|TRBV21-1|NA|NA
CASSKIPTGYYGYTF
TGTGCCAGCAGCAAGATCCCGACAGGGTACTATGGCTACACCTTC
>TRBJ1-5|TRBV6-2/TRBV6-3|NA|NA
CASTPVGGINQPQHF
TGTGCCAGCACCCCGGTGGGGGGAATCAATCAGCCCCAGCATTTT
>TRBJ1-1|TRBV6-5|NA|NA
CASADGQNTEAFF
TGTGCCAGCGCCGACGGACAGAACACTGAAGCTTTCTTT
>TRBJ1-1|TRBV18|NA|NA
CASSPGQSNTEAFF
TGTGCCAGCTCACCCGGACAGTCGAACACTGAAGCTTTCTTT
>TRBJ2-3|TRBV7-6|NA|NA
CASSSSPRGTDTQYF
TGTGCCAGCAGCTCGTCTCCAAGGGGAACAGATACGCAGTATTTT
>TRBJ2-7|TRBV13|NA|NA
CASSSASGQFSYEQYF
TGTGCCAGCAGCTCAGCATCAGGACAGTTCTCCTACGAGCAGTACTTC
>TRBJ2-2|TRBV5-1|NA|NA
CASSLGEVGTGELFF
TGCGCCAGCTCGCTCGGGGAGGTTGGCACCGGGGAGCTGTTTTTT
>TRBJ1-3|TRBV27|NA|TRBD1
CASSLSGQGYSGNTIYF
TGTGCCAGCAGTTTATCGGGACAGGGCTACTCTGGAAACACCATATATTTT
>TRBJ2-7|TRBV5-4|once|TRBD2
CASSLAPYGTSGPYEQYF
TGTGCCAGCAGCTTGGCACCCTATGGGACTAGCGGCCCCTACGAGCAGTACTTC
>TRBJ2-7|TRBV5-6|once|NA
CASRASRSYEQYF
TGTGCCAGCAGAGCATCACGCTCCTACGAGCAGTACTTC
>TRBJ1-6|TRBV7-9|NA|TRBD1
CASSLGDRVYSPLHF
TGTGCCAGCAGCTTAGGGGACAGGGTATATTCACCCCTCCACTTT
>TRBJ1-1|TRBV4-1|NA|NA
CASSQGPGSMNTEAFF
TGCGCCAGCAGCCAAGGGCCGGGGTCGATGAACACTGAAGCTTTCTTT
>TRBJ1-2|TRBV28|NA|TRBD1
CASSLRQGYRGGYTF
TGTGCCAGCAGTTTAAGACAGGGATATCGGGGGGGCTACACCTTC
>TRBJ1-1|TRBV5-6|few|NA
CASSLRSTGAPEAFF
TGTGCCAGCAGCCTACGGTCGACAGGAGCTCCTGAAGCTTTCTTT
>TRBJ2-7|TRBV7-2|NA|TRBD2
CASSGGGSGTYEQYF
TGTGCCAGCAGCGGAGGGGGTAGCGGGACCTACGAGCAGTACTTC
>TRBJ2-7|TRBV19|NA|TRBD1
CASSTGQGFGEQYF
TGTGCCAGTAGTACGGGACAGGGGTTTGGCGAGCAGTACTTC
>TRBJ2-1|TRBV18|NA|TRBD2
CASTSLAGDNEQFF
TGTGCCAGCACATCACTAGCGGGGGACAATGAGCAGTTCTTC
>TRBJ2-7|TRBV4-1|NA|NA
CASSQVIAAVSYEQYF
TGCGCCAGCAGCCAAGTGATAGCGGCTGTCTCCTACGAGCAGTACTTC
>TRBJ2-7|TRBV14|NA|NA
CASSRRQGASYEQYF
TGTGCCAGCAGCAGACGGCAGGGCGCGTCCTACGAGCAGTACTTC
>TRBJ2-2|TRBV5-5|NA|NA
CASSLIREDGELFF
TGTGCCAGCAGCTTGATACGAGAGGACGGGGAGCTGTTTTTT
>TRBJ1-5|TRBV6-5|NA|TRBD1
CASGTGGLGNQPQHF
TGTGCCAGCGGGACAGGGGGCTTGGGCAATCAGCCCCAGCATTTT
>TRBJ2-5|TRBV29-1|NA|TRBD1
CSAGDRGNQETQYF
TGCAGCGCCGGGGACAGGGGAAATCAAGAGACCCAGTACTTC
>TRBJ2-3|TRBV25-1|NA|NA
CASNVDFWDTQYF
TGTGCCAGCAACGTGGACTTCTGGGATACGCAGTATTTT
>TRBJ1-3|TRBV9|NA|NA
CASSDLSGNTIYF
TGTGCCAGCAGCGATCTCTCTGGAAACACCATATATTTT
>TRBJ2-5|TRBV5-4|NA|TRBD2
CASRREELETQYF
TGTGCCAGCCGGCGGGAGGAGTTGGAGACCCAGTACTTC